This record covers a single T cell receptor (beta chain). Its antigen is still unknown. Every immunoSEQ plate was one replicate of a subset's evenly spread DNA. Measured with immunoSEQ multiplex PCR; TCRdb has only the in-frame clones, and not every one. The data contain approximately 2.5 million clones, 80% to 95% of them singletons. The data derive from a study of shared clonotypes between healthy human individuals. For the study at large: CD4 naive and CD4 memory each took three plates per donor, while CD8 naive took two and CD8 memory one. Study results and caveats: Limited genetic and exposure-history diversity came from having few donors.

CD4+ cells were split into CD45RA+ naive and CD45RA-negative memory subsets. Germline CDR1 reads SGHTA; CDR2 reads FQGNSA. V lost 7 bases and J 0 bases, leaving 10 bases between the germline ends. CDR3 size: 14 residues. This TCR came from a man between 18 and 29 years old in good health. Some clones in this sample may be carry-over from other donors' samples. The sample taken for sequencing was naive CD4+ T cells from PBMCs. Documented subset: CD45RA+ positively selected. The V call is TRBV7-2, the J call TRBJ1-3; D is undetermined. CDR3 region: CASIQHSSGNTIYF. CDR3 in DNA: TGTGCCAGCATCCAACACAGCTCTGGAAACACCATATATTTT. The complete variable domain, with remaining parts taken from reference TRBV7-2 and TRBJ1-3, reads GAGVSQSPSNKVTEKGKDVELRCDPISGHTALYWYRQSLGQGLEFLIYFQGNSAPDKSGLPSDRFSAERTGGSVSTLTIQRTQQEDSAVYLCASIQHSSGNTIYFGEGSWLTVV.